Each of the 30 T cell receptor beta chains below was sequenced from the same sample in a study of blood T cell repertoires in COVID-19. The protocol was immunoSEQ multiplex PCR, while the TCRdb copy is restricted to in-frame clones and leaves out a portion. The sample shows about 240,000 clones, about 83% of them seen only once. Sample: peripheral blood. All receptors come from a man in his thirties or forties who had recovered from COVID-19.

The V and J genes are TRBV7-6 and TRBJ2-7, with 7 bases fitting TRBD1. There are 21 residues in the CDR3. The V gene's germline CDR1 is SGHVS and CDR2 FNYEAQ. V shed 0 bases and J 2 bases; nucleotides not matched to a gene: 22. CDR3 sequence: CASSLAPAGGQSSGKTYEQYF. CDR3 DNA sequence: TGTGCCAGCAGCTTAGCGCCGGCAGGGGGACAATCATCAGGGAAGACCTACGAGCAGTACTTC.

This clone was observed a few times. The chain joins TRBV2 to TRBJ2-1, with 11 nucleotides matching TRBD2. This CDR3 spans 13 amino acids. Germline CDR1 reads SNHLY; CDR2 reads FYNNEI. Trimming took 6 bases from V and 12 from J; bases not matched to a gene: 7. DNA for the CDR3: TGTGCCAGCAGCCCGACTAGCGGGGAATCGCAGTTCTTC. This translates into CASSPTSGESQFF.

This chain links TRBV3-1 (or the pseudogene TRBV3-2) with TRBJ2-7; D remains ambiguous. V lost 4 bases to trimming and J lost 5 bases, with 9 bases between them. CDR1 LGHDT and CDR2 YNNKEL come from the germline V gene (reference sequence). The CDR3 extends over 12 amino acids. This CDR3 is CASSPSGHEQYF. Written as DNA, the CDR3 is TGTGCCAGCAGCCCCTCTGGGCACGAGCAGTACTTC.

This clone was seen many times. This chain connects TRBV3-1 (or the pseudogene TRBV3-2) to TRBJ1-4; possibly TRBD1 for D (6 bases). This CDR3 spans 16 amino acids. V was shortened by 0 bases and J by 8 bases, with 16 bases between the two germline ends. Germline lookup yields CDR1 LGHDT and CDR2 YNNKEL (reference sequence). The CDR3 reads CASSQETGTGPEKLFF. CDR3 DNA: TGTGCCAGCAGCCAAGAGACTGGCACAGGGCCCGAAAAACTGTTTTTT.

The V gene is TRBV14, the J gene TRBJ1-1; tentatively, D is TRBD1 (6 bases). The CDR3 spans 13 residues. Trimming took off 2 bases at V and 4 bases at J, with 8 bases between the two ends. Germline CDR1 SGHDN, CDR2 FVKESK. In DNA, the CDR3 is TGTGCCAGCAGCCAAACAGGGTTCACTGAAGCTTTCTTT. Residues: CASSQTGFTEAFF.

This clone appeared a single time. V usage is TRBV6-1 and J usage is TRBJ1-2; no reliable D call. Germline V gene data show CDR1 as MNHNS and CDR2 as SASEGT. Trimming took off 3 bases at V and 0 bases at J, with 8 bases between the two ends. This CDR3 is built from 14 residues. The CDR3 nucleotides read TGTGCCAGCAGTGATGATCGAGCTAACTATGGCTACACCTTC. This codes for CASSDDRANYGYTF.

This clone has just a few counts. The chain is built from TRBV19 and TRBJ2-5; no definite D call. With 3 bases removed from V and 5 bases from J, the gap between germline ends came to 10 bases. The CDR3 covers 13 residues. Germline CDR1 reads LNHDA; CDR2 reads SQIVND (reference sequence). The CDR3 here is CASSIVSVETQYF. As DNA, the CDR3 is TGTGCCAGTAGTATTGTCAGCGTCGAGACCCAGTACTTC.

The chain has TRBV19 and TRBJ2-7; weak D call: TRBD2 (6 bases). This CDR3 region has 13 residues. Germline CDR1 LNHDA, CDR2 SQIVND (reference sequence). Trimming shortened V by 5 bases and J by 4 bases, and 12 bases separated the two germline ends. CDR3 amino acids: CASSFGGSYEQYF. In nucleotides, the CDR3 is TGTGCCAGTAGTTTCGGGGGATCTTACGAGCAGTACTTC.

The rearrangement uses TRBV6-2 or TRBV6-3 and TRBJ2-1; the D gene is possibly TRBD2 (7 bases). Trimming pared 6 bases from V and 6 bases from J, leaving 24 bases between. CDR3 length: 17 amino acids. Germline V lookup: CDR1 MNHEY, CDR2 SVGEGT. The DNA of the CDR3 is TGTGCCAGCAGCTTACGTAGAGTAGGGGGGGCCGGCAATGAGCAGTTCTTC. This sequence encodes CASSLRRVGGAGNEQFF.

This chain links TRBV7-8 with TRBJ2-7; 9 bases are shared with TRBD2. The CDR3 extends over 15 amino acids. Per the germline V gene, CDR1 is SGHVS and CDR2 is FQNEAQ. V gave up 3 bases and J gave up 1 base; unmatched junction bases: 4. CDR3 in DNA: TGTGCCAGCAGCTTCGGGCGGGGGGGATCCTACGAGCAGTACGTC. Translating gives CASSFGRGGSYEQYV.

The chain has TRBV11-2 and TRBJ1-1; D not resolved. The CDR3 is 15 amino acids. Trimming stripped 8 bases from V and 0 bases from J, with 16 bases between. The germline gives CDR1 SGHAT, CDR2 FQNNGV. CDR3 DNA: TGTGCCAGCGGGCTTTCACTTGAGTTGAACACTGAAGCTTTCTTT. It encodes CASGLSLELNTEAFF.

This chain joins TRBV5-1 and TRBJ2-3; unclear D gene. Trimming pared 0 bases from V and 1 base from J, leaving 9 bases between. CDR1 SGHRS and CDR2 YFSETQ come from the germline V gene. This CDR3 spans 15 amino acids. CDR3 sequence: CASSLAPPGTDTQYF. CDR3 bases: TGCGCCAGCAGCTTGGCCCCCCCGGGCACAGATACGCAGTATTTT. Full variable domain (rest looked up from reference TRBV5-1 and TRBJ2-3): KAGVTQTPRYLIKTRGQQVTLSCSPISGHRSVSWYQQTPGQGLQFLFEYFSETQRNKGNFPGRFSGRQFSNSRSEMNVSTLELGDSALYLCASSLAPPGTDTQYFGPGTRLTVL.

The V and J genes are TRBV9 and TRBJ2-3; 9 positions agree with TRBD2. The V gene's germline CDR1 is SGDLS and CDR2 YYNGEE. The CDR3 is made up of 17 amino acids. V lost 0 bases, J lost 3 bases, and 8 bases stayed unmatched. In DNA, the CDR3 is TGTGCCAGCAGCGTAGTTGAGCGGGGGGTAGGAACAGATACGCAGTATTTT. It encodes CASSVVERGVGTDTQYF.

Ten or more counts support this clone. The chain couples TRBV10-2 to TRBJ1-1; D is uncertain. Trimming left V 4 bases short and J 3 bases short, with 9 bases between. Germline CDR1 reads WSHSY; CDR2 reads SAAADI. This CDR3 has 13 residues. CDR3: CASSVRGDTEAFF. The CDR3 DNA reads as TGCGCCAGCAGTGTGCGGGGAGACACTGAAGCTTTCTTT.

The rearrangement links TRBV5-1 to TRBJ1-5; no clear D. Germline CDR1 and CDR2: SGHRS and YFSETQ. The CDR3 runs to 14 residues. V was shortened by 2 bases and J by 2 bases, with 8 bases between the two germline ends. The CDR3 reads CASSFGMGNQPQHF. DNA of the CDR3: TGCGCCAGCAGCTTCGGGATGGGCAATCAGCCCCAGCATTTT. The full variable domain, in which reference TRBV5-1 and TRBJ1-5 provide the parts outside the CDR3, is KAGVTQTPRYLIKTRGQQVTLSCSPISGHRSVSWYQQTPGQGLQFLFEYFSETQRNKGNFPGRFSGRQFSNSRSEMNVSTLELGDSALYLCASSFGMGNQPQHFGDGTRLSIL.

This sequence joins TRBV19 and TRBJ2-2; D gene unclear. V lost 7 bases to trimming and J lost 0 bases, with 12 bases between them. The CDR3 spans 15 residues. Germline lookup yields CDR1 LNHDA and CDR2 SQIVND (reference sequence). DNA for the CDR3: TGTGCCAGTAACCCCGGTGGTGCGAACACCGGGGAGCTGTTTTTT. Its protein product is CASNPGGANTGELFF.

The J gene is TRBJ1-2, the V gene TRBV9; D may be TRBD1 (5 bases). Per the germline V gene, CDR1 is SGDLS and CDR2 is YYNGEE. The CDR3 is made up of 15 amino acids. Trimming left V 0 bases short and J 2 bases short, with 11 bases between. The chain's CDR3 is CASSVGEGVNYGYTF. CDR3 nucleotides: TGTGCCAGCAGCGTAGGTGAAGGGGTAAACTATGGCTACACCTTC.

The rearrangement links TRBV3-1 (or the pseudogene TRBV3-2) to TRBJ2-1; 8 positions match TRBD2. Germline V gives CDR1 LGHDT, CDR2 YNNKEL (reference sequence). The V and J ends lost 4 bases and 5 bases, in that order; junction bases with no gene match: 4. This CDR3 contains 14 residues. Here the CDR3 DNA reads TGTGCCAGCAGCCGAGCGGGGGTAAACAATGAGCAGTTCTTC. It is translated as CASSRAGVNNEQFF.

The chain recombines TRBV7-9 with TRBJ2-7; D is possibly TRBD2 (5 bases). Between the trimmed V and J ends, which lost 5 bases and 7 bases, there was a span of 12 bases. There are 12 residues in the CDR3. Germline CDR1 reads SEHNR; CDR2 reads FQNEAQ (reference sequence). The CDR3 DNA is TGTGCCAGCAGCCTCGGTCGGGGAGAGCAGTACGTC. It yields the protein CASSLGRGEQYV.

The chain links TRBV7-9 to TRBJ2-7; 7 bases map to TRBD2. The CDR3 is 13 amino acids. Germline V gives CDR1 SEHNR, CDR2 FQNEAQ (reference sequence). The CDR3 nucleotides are TGTGCTCCCCCCAGGGAGGGTCGTTACGAGCAGTACGTC. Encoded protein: CAPPREGRYEQYV.

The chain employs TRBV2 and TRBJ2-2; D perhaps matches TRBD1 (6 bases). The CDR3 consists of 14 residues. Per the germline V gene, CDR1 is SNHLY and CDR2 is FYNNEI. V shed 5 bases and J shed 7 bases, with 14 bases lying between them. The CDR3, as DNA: TGTGCCAGCAGTCAAGACGGACAGATCGGGGAGCTGTTTTTT. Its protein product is CASSQDGQIGELFF.

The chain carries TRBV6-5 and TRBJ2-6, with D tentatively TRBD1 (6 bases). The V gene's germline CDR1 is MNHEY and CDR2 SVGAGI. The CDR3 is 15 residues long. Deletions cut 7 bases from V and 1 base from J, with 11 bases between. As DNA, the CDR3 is TGTGCCAGCACCTCTACAGGGTCTGGGGCCAACGTCCTGACTTTC. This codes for CASTSTGSGANVLTF.

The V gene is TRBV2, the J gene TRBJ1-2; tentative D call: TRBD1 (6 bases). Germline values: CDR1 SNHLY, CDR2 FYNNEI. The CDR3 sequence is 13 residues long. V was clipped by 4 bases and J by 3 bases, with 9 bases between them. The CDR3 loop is CASSGQADYGYTF. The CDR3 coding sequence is TGTGCCAGCAGTGGACAGGCTGACTATGGCTACACCTTC.

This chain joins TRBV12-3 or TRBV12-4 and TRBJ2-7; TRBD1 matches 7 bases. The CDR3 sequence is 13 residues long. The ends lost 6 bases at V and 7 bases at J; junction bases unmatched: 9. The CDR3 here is CASSDRVVGEQYV. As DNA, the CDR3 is TGTGCCAGCAGCGACAGGGTTGTGGGGGAGCAGTACGTC.

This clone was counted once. The CDR3 DNA reads TGTGCCAGCCTTCGACAGGGGGCAGAGTACTTC. This sequence encodes CASLRQGAEYF. The chain combines TRBV6-5 with TRBJ2-7, with 10 bases fitting TRBD1. V gave up 8 bases and J gave up 11 bases; unmatched junction bases: 6. This CDR3 spans 11 amino acids. The germline V gene has CDR1 MNHEY and CDR2 SVGAGI.

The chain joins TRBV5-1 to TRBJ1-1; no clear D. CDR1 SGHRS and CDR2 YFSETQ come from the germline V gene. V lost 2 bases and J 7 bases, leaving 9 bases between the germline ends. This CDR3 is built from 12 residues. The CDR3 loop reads CASSLYGSEAFF. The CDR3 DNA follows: TGCGCCAGCAGCTTATATGGGAGTGAAGCTTTCTTT. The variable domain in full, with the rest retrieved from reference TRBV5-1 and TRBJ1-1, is KAGVTQTPRYLIKTRGQQVTLSCSPISGHRSVSWYQQTPGQGLQFLFEYFSETQRNKGNFPGRFSGRQFSNSRSEMNVSTLELGDSALYLCASSLYGSEAFFGQGTRLTVV.

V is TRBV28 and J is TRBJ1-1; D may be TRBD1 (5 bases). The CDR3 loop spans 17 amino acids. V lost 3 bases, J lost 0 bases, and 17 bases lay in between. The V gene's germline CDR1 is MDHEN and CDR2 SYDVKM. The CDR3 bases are TGTGCCAGCAGTTTGAGCGCTGCAGGGCCTATGAACACTGAAGCTTTCTTT. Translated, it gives CASSLSAAGPMNTEAFF.

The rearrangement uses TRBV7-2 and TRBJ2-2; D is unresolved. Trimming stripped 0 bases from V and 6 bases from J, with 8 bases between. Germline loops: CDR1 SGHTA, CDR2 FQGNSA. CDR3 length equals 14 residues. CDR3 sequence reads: CASSLARTAGELFF. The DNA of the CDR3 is TGTGCCAGCAGCTTAGCGCGTACGGCCGGGGAGCTGTTTTTT.

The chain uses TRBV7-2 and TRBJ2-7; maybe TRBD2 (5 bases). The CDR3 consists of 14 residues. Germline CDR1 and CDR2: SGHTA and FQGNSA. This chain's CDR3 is CASSFGTQRVDFHV. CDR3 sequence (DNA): TGTGCCAGCAGCTTCGGTACTCAACGCGTGGACTTTCACGTC.

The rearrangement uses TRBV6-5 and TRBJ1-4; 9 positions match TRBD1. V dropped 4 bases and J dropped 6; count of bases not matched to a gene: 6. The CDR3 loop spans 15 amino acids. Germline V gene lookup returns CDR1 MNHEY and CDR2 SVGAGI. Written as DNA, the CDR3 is TGTGCCAGCAGTTCCCAGACAGGGGGGGATGAAAAACTGTTTTTT. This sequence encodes CASSSQTGGDEKLFF.